This entry is about one T cell receptor beta chain. No antigen is known for it. This specimen comes from a study of beta chain features in type 1 diabetes. The study, taken as a whole, reports: Sequencing from cDNA could over-represent high-TCR-expressing cells. The study found moderately but significantly shorter TCRB CDR3s in all four CD4+ subsets of Type 1 diabetes patients. Fewer insertions but more deletions were seen at VDJ junctions in type 1 diabetes patients.

Each sorted fraction was over 95% pure. Sequenced material consisted of expressed TCRB transcripts (all of the isolated RNA was reverse transcribed). Only in-frame clones appear in the TCRdb table, and some are missing; sequencing was by immunoSEQ multiplex PCR. The data hold roughly 400,000 clones, with 8% to 10% observed a single time. Germline-derived CDR1 and CDR2 are SGHRS and YFSETQ. V shed 0 bases, J shed 0 bases, and the junction held 8 bases outside the gene matches. The CDR3 covers 18 residues. The sequenced sample was central memory CD4+ T cells from blood. The chain joins TRBV5-1 to TRBJ1-4; 7 bases line up with TRBD1. The clonotype originates from a man under 40 with type 1 diabetes. CDR3 nucleotide sequence: TGCGCCAGCAGCTTGGATCCACAGGGGAGTGCAACTAATGAAAAACTGTTTTTT. It translates to CASSLDPQGSATNEKLFF.